The rows below give T cell receptor beta chains drawn from one sample of a study of metastatic and nonmetastatic thyroid tumors. TCRdb reanalyzed the PCR reads with MiXCR. Seen here are about 40,000 clones, around 28% observed once, and the top ten hold approximately 9.8%. The source material was blood. These receptors originate from a male donor with papillary thyroid cancer or a benign thyroid nodule (not recorded which). Some clones in this sample may be carry-over from other donors' samples. Both conserved end residues are part of each CDR3. The D gene is left open where the match is weak. Size tells how often a clone was seen (once, few, many) or the class of an expanded clone, and some rows leave it out.

-	TRBV30	TRBJ2-3	many	CAWGSGSTDTQYF	TGTGCCTGGGGGAGCGGAAGCACAGATACGCAGTATTTT
-	TRBV18	TRBJ1-1	many	CASQDMGMNTEAFF	TGTGCCAGCCAAGACATGGGTATGAACACTGAAGCTTTCTTT
TRBD1	TRBV30	TRBJ1-3	-	CAWSEQQGAGNTIYF	TGTGCCTGGAGTGAGCAACAGGGGGCTGGAAACACCATATATTTT
TRBD2	TRBV7-8	TRBJ2-7	-	CASSYTLGGYGDYEQYF	TGTGCCAGCAGCTACACTTTGGGGGGGTACGGAGACTACGAGCAGTACTTC
-	TRBV19	TRBJ1-2	-	CASSLTGDYYGYTF	TGTGCCAGTAGCTTGACAGGAGACTACTATGGCTACACCTTC
-	TRBV9	TRBJ2-1	-	CASSISGVWDEQFF	TGTGCCAGCAGCATATCGGGGGTGTGGGATGAGCAGTTCTTC
-	TRBV20-1	TRBJ1-5	-	CSASLDRRGIVSNQPQHF	TGCAGTGCTAGTCTAGATAGACGGGGCATAGTTAGCAATCAGCCCCAGCATTTT
TRBD1	TRBV19	TRBJ1-1	-	CASRSPDRAATKAFF	TGTGCCAGTAGAAGCCCGGACAGGGCAGCCACTAAAGCTTTCTTT
-	TRBV6-1	TRBJ2-7	few	CASSETGDSYEQYF	TGTGCCAGCAGTGAAACGGGTGATTCCTACGAGCAGTACTTC
-	TRBV20-1	TRBJ1-5	-	CSASWAGDDQPQHF	TGCAGTGCTAGTTGGGCAGGGGATGATCAGCCCCAGCATTTT
TRBD1	TRBV4-1	TRBJ2-5	many	CASSQLQGARETQYF	TGCGCCAGCAGCCAATTGCAGGGGGCACGGGAGACCCAGTACTTC
TRBD1	TRBV11-2	TRBJ1-1	-	CASSLTATGLRTEAFF	TGTGCCAGCAGCTTGACTGCGACAGGGCTGAGAACTGAAGCTTTCTTT
-	TRBV20-1	TRBJ2-3	once	CSARPTDTQYF	TGCAGTGCTAGACCTACAGATACGCAGTATTTT
TRBD2	TRBV24-1	TRBJ2-1	many	CATSETSGGAPEQFF	TGTGCCACCAGTGAAACTAGCGGGGGGGCTCCTGAGCAGTTCTTC
TRBD1	TRBV28	TRBJ1-1	-	CASSRQGPLPTCF	TGTGCAAGCAGCCGACAGGGTCCCCTCCCAACTTGCTTT
TRBD1	TRBV6-1	TRBJ1-1	few	CASSDLGQMNTEAFF	TGTGCCAGCAGTGACCTGGGACAGATGAACACTGAAGCTTTCTTT
TRBD1	TRBV20-1	TRBJ1-2	many	CSARAPTGVDYGYTF	TGCAGTGCTAGGGCCCCAACAGGGGTGGATTATGGCTACACCTTC
TRBD1	TRBV6-1	TRBJ1-6	few	CATNPDRDRDSPLNF	TGTGCCACCAACCCGGACAGGGATCGCGATTCACCCCTCAACTTT
TRBD1	TRBV20-1	TRBJ1-2	-	CSATYARQGKYGYTF	TGCAGTGCAACCTACGCCCGACAGGGTAAGTATGGCTACACCTTC
-	TRBV6-4	TRBJ2-3	medium-sized	CASSDGSTDTQYF	TGTGCCAGCAGTGACGGGAGCACAGATACGCAGTATTTT
-	TRBV6-1	TRBJ1-2	-	CASSEASDKVLDVYTF	TGTGCCAGCAGTGAAGCGTCCGACAAGGTCCTCGATGTCTACACCTTC
-	TRBV6-4	TRBJ2-3	many	CASSKGAGGVDTQYF	TGTGCCAGCTCGAAAGGGGCAGGAGGAGTGGATACGCAGTATTTT
-	TRBV10-1	TRBJ1-2	many	CASSESTRGFNGYTF	TGCGCCAGCAGTGAGTCGACTCGGGGATTTAATGGCTACACCTTC
-	TRBV7-3	TRBJ2-2	-	CASSPWGLMNTGELFF	TGTGCGAGCAGCCCTTGGGGACTGATGAACACCGGGGAGCTGTTTTTT
-	TRBV28	TRBJ1-3	few	CATSIPPRDTIYF	TGTGCCACCAGCATCCCGCCCCGGGACACCATATATTTT
-	TRBV12-3/TRBV12-4	TRBJ2-5	many	CASADGREETQYF	TGTGCCTCAGCAGATGGCAGAGAAGAGACCCAGTACTTC
-	TRBV28	TRBJ1-2	few	CASRASGLLRYTF	TGTGCCAGCAGGGCATCGGGCCTGCTGAGGTACACCTTC
-	TRBV20-1	TRBJ2-7	-	CSAHGGSSYEQYF	TGCAGTGCCCACGGCGGGTCTTCCTACGAGCAGTACTTC
-	TRBV2	TRBJ2-3	many	CASNRDFRTDTQYF	TGTGCCAGTAACCGGGACTTCCGCACAGATACGCAGTATTTT
-	TRBV7-3	TRBJ1-1	medium-sized	CASGPGTNGEAFF	TGTGCCAGCGGTCCAGGGACAAACGGTGAAGCTTTCTTT
-	TRBV2	TRBJ2-5	many	CASSGSTTSQETQYF	TGTGCCAGCAGTGGTTCGACCACCAGCCAAGAGACCCAGTACTTC
TRBD1	TRBV27	TRBJ1-1	many	CASTNPGQGGTEAFF	TGTGCCAGCACTAACCCGGGACAGGGTGGAACTGAAGCTTTCTTT
-	TRBV28	TRBJ1-1	many	CASSLSRLEAFF	TGTGCCAGCAGTTTGAGTCGGCTCGAAGCTTTCTTT
-	TRBV28	TRBJ1-5	many	CASSPVRRGNNQPQHF	TGTGCCAGCAGTCCCGTACGCAGAGGGAACAATCAGCCCCAGCATTTT
-	TRBV6-1	TRBJ2-3	many	CASSEPRASTDTQYF	TGTGCCAGCAGTGAACCTCGGGCAAGCACAGATACGCAGTATTTT